This T cell receptor beta chain was found in a study of cytomegalovirus exposure and HLA in healthy donors. Overall study context: Previous work identified 90 million to 130 million unique TCR beta sequences from 150 million to 200 million T cells. Notes on the study in general: According to a later analysis, most TCR beta chains associated with CMV appeared HLA-restricted. In a later analysis, a genetic analysis reported fewer productive-TCR N-insertions in an Asian-associated ancestry cluster than the cohort average. In a later analysis, HLA-associated TCR beta chains were more clonally expanded than equally common others.

The PCR employed 60 Vbeta primers together with 13 Jbeta primers. Clones were sequenced by immunoSEQ multiplex PCR, and TCRdb holds only the in-frame ones, with some missing. There are tens of thousands of clones in the sample; about 60% occur only once, and about 6.7% lies in the top ten. The CDR3 has 15 amino acids. Trimming took 1 base from V and 3 from J, leaving 12 bases between them. Germline CDR1 and CDR2: SGHTA and FQGNSA. About this clone: As yet, its antigen is unknown.

The TCR originated in a young woman in good health and CMV-seronegative. The gene calls are TRBV7-2 and TRBJ1-1; TRBD1 is a possible D gene (6 bases). Sequencing was carried out using PBMCs. The CDR3 protein is CASSLEGDGDTEAFF. CDR3 bases: TGTGCCAGCAGCTTAGAGGGGGACGGCGACACTGAAGCTTTCTTT.